One and the same sample provided the 7 T cell receptor beta chains below, sequenced in a study of blood T cell repertoires in COVID-19. TCRdb's table, derived via immunoSEQ multiplex PCR, lists solely in-frame clones and lacks some. The table lists roughly 150,000 clones, 84% of them singletons. Source material: peripheral blood. Receptor source: a woman in her 50s with acute or convalescent COVID-19.

The chain joins TRBV25-1 to TRBJ2-7, with D perhaps TRBD1 (6 bases). Trimming cost V 9 bases and J 2 bases, with 14 bases left between them. Germline CDR1 MGHDK, CDR2 SYGVNS. This CDR3 spans 13 amino acids. CDR3 residues: CASVGAVTYEQYF. CDR3 nucleotide sequence: TGTGCCAGTGTGGGGGCAGTAACCTACGAGCAGTACTTC.

V usage is TRBV2 and J usage is TRBJ1-2; the match to TRBD1 covers 10 bases. CDR3 length: 14 amino acids. With V trimmed by 8 bases and J by 6 bases, 9 bases remained unmatched. Germline V gene data show CDR1 as SNHLY and CDR2 as FYNNEI. CDR3 amino acids: CASGTTGGENGYTF. CDR3 DNA sequence: TGTGCCAGCGGAACGACAGGGGGCGAAAATGGCTACACCTTC. Drawing the rest from reference TRBV2 and TRBJ1-2, the complete variable domain is EPEVTQTPSHQVTQMGQEVILRCVPISNHLYFYWYRQILGQKVEFLVSFYNNEISEKSEIFDDQFSVERPDGSNFTLKIRSTKLEDSAMYFCASGTTGGENGYTFGSGTRLTVV.

V usage is TRBV5-1 and J usage is TRBJ2-3, with 9 positions matching TRBD2. Trimming removed 1 base from V and 0 bases from J; junction bases left unmatched: 12. The CDR3 totals 19 residues. The germline V gene has CDR1 SGHRS and CDR2 YFSETQ. This CDR3 reads CASSLSVIAGVSSTDTQYF. Written as DNA, the CDR3 is TGCGCCAGCAGCTTGAGTGTAATAGCGGGGGTCTCTAGCACAGATACGCAGTATTTT.

The rearrangement joins TRBV30 to TRBJ2-7; 7 positions match TRBD2. There are 12 residues in the CDR3. The trim removed 0 bases at V and 10 bases at J, leaving 6 bases unmatched. Germline V gene data show CDR1 as GTSNPN and CDR2 as SVGIG (reference sequence). The CDR3, as DNA: TGTGCCTGGAGTGTGAGGCGGGAGCTCCAGTACTTC. This sequence encodes CAWSVRRELQYF.

J is TRBJ1-2 and V is TRBV2, with D uncertain. The CDR3 consists of 14 residues. The germline V gene has CDR1 SNHLY and CDR2 FYNNEI. V lost 2 bases, J lost 2 bases, and 9 bases lay in between. CDR3 amino acids: CASSEMPGNYGYTF. The CDR3 coding sequence is TGTGCCAGCAGTGAAATGCCGGGGAACTATGGCTACACCTTC. Filled out from reference TRBV2 and TRBJ1-2, the complete variable domain reads EPEVTQTPSHQVTQMGQEVILRCVPISNHLYFYWYRQILGQKVEFLVSFYNNEISEKSEIFDDQFSVERPDGSNFTLKIRSTKLEDSAMYFCASSEMPGNYGYTFGSGTRLTVV.

The gene calls are TRBV6-4 and TRBJ1-1; D possibly corresponds to TRBD1 (5 bases). CDR1 MRHNA and CDR2 SNTAGT come from the germline V gene. The CDR3 covers 13 residues. V lost 0 bases to trimming and J lost 10 bases, with 12 bases between them. Here the CDR3 DNA reads TGTGCCAGCAGTGACTCGCCAGGGCGTGGAGCTTTCTTT. This codes for CASSDSPGRGAFF.

The rearrangement links TRBV10-2 to TRBJ2-5, with 9 bases lining up with TRBD2. The CDR3 extends over 14 amino acids. CDR1 and CDR2 from the germline V gene are WSHSY and SAAADI. V was pared by 6 bases and J by 5 bases, with 7 bases of the junction left unmatched. Here the CDR3 reads CASSPLAGGETQYF. In DNA form, the CDR3 reads TGCGCCAGCAGCCCCCTCGCGGGGGGGGAGACCCAGTACTTC.